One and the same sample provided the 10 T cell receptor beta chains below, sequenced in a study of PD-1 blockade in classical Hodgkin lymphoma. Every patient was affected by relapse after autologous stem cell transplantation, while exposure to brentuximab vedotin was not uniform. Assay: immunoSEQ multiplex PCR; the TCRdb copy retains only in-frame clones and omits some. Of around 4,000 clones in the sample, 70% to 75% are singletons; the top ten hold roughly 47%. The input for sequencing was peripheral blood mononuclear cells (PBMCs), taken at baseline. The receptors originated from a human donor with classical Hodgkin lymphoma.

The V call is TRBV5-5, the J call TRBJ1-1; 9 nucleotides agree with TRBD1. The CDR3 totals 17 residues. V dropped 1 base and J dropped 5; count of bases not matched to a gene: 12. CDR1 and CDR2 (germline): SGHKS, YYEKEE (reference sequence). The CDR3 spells CASSLRETGGSRTEAFF. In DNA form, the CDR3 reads TGTGCCAGCAGCTTGAGGGAGACAGGGGGATCGAGGACTGAAGCTTTCTTT.

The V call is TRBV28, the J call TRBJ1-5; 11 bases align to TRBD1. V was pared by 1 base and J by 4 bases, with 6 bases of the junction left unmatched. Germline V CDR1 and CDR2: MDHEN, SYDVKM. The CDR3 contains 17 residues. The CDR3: CASSLSSGTGGNQPQHF. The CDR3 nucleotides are TGTGCCAGCAGTTTATCCTCCGGGACAGGGGGGAATCAGCCCCAGCATTTT.

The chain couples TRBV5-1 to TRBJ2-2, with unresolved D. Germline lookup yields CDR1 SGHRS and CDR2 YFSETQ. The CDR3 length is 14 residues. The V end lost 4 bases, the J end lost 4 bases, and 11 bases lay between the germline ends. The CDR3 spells CASSPDGSTGELFF. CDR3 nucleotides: TGCGCCAGCAGCCCGGACGGTAGCACCGGGGAGCTGTTTTTT.

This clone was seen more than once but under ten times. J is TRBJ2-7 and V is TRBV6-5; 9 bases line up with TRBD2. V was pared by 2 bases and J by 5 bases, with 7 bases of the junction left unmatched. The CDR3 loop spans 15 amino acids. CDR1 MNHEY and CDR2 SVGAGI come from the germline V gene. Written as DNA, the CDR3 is TGTGCCAGCAGTTACGAAAGTAGCGGGAGCCACGAGCAGTACTTC. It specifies CASSYESSGSHEQYF.

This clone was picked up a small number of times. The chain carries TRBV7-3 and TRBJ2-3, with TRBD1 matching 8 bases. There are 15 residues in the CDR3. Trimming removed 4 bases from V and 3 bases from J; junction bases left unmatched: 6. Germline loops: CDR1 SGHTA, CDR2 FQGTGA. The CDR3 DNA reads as TGTGCCAGCAGCTACCAGGGGGCGAGAACAGATACGCAGTATTTT. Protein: CASSYQGARTDTQYF.

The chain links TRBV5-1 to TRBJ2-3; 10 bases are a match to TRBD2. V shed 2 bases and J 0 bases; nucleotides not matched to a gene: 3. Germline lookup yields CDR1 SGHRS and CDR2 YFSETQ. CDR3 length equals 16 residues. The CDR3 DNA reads TGCGCCAGCAGCTTTGGACTAGCGGATAGCACAGATACGCAGTATTTT. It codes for CASSFGLADSTDTQYF. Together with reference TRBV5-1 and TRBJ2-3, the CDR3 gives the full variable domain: KAGVTQTPRYLIKTRGQQVTLSCSPISGHRSVSWYQQTPGQGLQFLFEYFSETQRNKGNFPGRFSGRQFSNSRSEMNVSTLELGDSALYLCASSFGLADSTDTQYFGPGTRLTVL.

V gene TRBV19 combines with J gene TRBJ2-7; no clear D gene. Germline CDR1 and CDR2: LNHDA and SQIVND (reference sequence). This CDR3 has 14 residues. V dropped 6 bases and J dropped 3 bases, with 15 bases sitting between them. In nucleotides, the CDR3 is TGTGCCAGTAGCACCTCTAGTTTTGACTACGAGCAGTACTTC. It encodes CASSTSSFDYEQYF.

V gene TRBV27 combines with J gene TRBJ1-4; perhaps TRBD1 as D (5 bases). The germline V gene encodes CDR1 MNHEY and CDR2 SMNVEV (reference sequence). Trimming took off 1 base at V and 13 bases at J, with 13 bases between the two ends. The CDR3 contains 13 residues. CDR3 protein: CASSLWGTGSLFF. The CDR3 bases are TGTGCCAGCAGTTTATGGGGGACGGGATCACTGTTTTTT.

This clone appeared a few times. CDR3 nucleotide sequence: TGTGCCAGCAGTCCTACAGGGCCGTTCACTGAAGCTTTCTTT. It is translated as CASSPTGPFTEAFF. J is TRBJ1-1 and V is TRBV2, with TRBD1 as a possible D gene (6 bases). The CDR3 has 14 amino acids. V was pared by 5 bases and J by 4 bases, with 14 bases between. CDR1 and CDR2 from the germline V gene are SNHLY and FYNNEI. Based on the CDR3 plus reference TRBV2 and TRBJ1-1, the full variable domain is EPEVTQTPSHQVTQMGQEVILRCVPISNHLYFYWYRQILGQKVEFLVSFYNNEISEKSEIFDDQFSVERPDGSNFTLKIRSTKLEDSAMYFCASSPTGPFTEAFFGQGTRLTVV.

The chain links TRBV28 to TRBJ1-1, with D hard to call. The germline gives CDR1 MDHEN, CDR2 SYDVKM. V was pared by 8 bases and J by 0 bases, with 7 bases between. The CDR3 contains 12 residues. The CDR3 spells CASRRMNTEAFF. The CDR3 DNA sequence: TGTGCCAGCCGGAGGATGAACACTGAAGCTTTCTTT.